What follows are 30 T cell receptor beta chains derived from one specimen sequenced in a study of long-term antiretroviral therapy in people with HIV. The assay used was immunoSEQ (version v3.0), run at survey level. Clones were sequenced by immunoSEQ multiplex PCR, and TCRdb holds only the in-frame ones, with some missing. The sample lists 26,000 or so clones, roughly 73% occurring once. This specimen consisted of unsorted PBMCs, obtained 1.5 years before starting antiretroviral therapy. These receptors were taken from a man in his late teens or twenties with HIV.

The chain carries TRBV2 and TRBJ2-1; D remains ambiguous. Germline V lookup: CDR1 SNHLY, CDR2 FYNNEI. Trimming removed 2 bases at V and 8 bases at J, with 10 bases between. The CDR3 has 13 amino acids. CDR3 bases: TGTGCCAGCAGTGAATCATGGGTCGATGAGCAGTTCTTC. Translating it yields CASSESWVDEQFF.

CDR3 sequence (DNA): TGCAGTGTCCCTACCTCCTACGAGCAGTACTTC. Its translation is CSVPTSYEQYF. V and J are TRBV20-1 and TRBJ2-7; D remains ambiguous. Germline loops: CDR1 DFQATT, CDR2 SNEGSKA (reference sequence). V lost 7 bases and J 0 bases, leaving 7 bases between the germline ends. CDR3 length: 11 amino acids.

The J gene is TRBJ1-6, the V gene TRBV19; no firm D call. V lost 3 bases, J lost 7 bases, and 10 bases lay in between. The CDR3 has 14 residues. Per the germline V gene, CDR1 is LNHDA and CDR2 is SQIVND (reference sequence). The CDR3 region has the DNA TGTGCCAGTAGTATCTTTCCTGGGAATTCACCCCTCCACTTT. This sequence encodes CASSIFPGNSPLHF.

In DNA, the CDR3 is TGCGCCAGCAGCCAAGATCTAGCGGGGGGCGCCGGGGAGCTGTTTTTT. Its protein product is CASSQDLAGGAGELFF. The J gene is TRBJ2-2, the V gene TRBV4-1, with 11 bases that match TRBD2. CDR3 size: 16 residues. From germline, CDR1 is MGHRA and CDR2 YSYEKL. V shed 0 bases and J 6 bases; nucleotides not matched to a gene: 3.

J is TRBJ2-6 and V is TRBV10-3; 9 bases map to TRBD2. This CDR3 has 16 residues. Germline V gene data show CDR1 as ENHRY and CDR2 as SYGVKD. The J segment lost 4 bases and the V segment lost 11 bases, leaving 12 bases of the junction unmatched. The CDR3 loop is CAALGGRATGANVLTF. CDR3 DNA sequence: TGTGCCGCCTTGGGCGGGAGGGCCACCGGGGCCAACGTCCTGACTTTC.

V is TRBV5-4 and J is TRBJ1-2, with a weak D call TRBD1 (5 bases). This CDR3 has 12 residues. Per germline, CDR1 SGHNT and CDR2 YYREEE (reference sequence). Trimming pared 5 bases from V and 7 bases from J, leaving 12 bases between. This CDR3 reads CASSEGVGGYTF. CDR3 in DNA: TGTGCCAGCAGTGAAGGGGTGGGTGGCTACACCTTC.

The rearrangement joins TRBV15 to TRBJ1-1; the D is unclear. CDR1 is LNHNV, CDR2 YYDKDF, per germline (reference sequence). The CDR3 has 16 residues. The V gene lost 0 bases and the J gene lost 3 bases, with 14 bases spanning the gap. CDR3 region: CATSRDQKGEDTEAFF. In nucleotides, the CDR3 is TGTGCCACCAGCAGAGATCAGAAGGGCGAGGACACTGAAGCTTTCTTT.

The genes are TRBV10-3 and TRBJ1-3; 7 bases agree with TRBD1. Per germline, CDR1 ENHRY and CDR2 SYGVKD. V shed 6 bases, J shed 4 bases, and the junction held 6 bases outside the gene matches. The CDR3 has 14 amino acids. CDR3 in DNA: TGTGCCATCAGGTCGACAGGGATGGGAAACACCATATATTTT. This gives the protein CAIRSTGMGNTIYF.

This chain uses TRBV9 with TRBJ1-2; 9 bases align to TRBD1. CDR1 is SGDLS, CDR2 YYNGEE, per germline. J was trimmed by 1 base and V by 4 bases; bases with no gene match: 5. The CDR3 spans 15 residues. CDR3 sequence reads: CASSSGQGFNYGYTF. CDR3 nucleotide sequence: TGTGCCAGCAGCTCGGGACAGGGATTTAACTATGGCTACACCTTC.

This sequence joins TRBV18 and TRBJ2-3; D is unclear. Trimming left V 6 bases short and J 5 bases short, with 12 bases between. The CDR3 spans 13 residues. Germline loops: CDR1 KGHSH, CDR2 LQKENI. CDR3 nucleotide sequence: TGTGCCAGCTCGACGACCCAAGGAGATACGCAGTATTTT. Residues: CASSTTQGDTQYF.

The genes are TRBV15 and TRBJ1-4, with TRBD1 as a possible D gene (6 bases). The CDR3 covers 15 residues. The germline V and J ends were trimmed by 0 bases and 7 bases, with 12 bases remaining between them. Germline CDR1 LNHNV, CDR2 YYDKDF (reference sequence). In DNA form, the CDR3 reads TGTGCCACCAGCAGAGATCAAGGGGGAGGTGAAAAACTGTTTTTT. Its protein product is CATSRDQGGGEKLFF.

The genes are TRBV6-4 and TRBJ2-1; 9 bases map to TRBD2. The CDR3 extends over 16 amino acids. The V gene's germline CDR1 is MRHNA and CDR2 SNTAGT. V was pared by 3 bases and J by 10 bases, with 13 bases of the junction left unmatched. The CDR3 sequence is CASSEEWAGGRSEQFF. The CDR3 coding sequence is TGTGCCAGCAGTGAAGAATGGGCGGGAGGGAGGAGCGAGCAGTTCTTC.

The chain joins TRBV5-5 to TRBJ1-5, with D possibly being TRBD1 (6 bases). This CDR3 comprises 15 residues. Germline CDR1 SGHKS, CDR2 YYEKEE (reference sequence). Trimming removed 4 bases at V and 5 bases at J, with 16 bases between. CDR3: CASSQTQGMDQPQHF. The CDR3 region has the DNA TGTGCCAGCAGCCAAACACAGGGAATGGATCAGCCCCAGCATTTT.

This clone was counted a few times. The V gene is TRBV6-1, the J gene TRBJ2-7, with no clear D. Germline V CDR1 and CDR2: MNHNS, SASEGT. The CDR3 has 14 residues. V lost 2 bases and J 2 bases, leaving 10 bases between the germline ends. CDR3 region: CASSEQARTYEQYF. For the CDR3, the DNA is TGTGCCAGCAGTGAACAGGCGAGGACCTACGAGCAGTACTTC.

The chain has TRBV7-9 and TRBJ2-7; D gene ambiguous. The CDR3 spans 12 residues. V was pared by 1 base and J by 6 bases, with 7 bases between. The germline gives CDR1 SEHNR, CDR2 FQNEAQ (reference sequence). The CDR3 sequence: CASSLVGSEQYF. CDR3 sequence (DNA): TGTGCCAGCAGCTTAGTCGGAAGCGAGCAGTACTTC. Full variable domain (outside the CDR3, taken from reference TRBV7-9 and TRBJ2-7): DTGVSQNPRHKITKRGQNVTFRCDPISEHNRLYWYRQTLGQGPEFLTYFQNEAQLEKSRLLSDRFSAERPKGSFSTLEIQRTEQGDSAMYLCASSLVGSEQYFGPGTRLTVT.

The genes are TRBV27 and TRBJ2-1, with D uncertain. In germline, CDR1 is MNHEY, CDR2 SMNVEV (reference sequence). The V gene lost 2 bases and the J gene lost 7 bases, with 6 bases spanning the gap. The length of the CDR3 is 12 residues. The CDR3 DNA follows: TGTGCCAGCAGTTTAACTTGGAATGAGCAGTTCTTC. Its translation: CASSLTWNEQFF.

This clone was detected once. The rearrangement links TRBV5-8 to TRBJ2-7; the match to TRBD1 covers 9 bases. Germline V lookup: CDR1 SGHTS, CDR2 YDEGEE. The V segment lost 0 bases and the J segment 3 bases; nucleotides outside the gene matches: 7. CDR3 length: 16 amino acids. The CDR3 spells CASSLGGTGRIYEQYF. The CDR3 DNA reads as TGTGCCAGCAGCTTGGGCGGGACAGGGCGTATCTACGAGCAGTACTTC.

CDR3 residues: CASSLAQGDEQYF. CDR3 DNA: TGCGCCAGCAGCTTGGCTCAGGGGGACGAGCAGTACTTC. The chain carries TRBV5-1 and TRBJ2-7, with 7 bases fitting TRBD1. Germline CDR1 reads SGHRS; CDR2 reads YFSETQ. With V trimmed by 0 bases and J by 5 bases, 2 bases remained unmatched. The CDR3 spans 13 residues.

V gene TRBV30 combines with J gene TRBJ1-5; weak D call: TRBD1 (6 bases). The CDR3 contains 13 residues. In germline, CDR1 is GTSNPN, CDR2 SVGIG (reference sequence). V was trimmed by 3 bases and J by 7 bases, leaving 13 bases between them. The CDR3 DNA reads TGTGCCTGGAGGGGCCGCGGGGGCCAGCCCCAGCATTTT. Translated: CAWRGRGGQPQHF.

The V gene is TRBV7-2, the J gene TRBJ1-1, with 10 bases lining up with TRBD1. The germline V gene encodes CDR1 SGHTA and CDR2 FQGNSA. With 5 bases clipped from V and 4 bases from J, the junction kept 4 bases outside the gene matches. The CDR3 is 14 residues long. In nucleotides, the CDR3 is TGTGCCAGCAGCCCCGGGACAGGGGCCACTGAAGCTTTCTTT. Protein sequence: CASSPGTGATEAFF. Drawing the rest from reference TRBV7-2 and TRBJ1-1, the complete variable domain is GAGVSQSPSNKVTEKGKDVELRCDPISGHTALYWYRQSLGQGLEFLIYFQGNSAPDKSGLPSDRFSAERTGGSVSTLTIQRTQQEDSAVYLCASSPGTGATEAFFGQGTRLTVV.

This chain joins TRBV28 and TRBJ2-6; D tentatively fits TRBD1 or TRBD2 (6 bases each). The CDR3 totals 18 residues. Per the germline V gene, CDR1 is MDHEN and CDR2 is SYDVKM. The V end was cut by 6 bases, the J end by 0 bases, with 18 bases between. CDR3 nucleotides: TGTGCCAGCAGCGCTACAGGGAGGCTATACTCTGGGGCCAACGTCCTGACTTTC. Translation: CASSATGRLYSGANVLTF.

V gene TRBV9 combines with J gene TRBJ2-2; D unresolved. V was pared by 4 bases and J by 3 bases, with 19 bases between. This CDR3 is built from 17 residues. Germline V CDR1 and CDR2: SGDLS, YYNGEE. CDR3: CASSNPPTGPDTGELFF. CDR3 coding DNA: TGTGCCAGCAGCAACCCTCCTACCGGTCCGGACACCGGGGAGCTGTTTTTT.

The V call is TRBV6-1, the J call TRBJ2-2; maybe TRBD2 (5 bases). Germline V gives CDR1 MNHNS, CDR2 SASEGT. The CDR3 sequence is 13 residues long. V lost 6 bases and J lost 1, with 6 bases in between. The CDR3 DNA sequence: TGTGCCAGCAGGGCGGGGAACACCGGGGAGCTGTTTTTT. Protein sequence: CASRAGNTGELFF.

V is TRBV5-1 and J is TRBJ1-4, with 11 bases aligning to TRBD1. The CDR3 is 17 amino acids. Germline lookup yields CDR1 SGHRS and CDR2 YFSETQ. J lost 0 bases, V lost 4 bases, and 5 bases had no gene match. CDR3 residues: CASSQGQGDATNEKLFF. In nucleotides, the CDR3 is TGCGCCAGCAGCCAGGGACAGGGGGATGCAACTAATGAAAAACTGTTTTTT.

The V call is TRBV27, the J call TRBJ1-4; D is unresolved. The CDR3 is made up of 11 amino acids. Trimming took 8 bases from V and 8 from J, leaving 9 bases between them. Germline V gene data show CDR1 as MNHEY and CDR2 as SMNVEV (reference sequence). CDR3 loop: CASGRPEKLFF. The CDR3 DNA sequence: TGTGCCAGCGGAAGGCCAGAAAAACTGTTTTTT.

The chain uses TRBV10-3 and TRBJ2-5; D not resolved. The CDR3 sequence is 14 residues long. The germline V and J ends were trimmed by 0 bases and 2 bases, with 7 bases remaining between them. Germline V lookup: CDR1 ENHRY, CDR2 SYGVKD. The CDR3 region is CAISESGKQETQYF. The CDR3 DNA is TGTGCCATCAGTGAGTCTGGGAAACAAGAGACCCAGTACTTC.

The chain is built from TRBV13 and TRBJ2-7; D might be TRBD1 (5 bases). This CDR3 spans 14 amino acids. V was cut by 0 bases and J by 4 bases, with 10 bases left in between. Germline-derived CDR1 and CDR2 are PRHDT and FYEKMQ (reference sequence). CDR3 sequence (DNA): TGTGCCAGCAGCTTAGGGCTGGGGCCTTACGAGCAGTACTTC. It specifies CASSLGLGPYEQYF.

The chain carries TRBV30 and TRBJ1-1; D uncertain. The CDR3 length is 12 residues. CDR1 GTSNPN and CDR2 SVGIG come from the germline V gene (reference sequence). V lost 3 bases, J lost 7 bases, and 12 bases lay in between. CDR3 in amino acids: CAWRPRTDEAFF. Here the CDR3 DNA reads TGTGCCTGGAGACCCCGAACGGATGAAGCTTTCTTT. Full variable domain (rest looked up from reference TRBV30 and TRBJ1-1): SQTIHQWPATLVQPVGSPLSLECTVEGTSNPNLYWYRQAAGRGLQLLFYSVGIGQISSEVPQNLSASRPQDRQFILSSKKLLLSDSGFYLCAWRPRTDEAFFGQGTRLTVV.

In DNA form, the CDR3 reads TGTGCCAGCTCACCTGGCCTTGAAGCTTTCTTT. Amino acids: CASSPGLEAFF. This rearrangement joins TRBV18 to TRBJ1-1, with no clear D. Per germline, CDR1 KGHSH and CDR2 LQKENI. The CDR3 spans 11 residues. Between the trimmed V and J ends, which lost 3 bases and 7 bases, there was a span of 6 bases.

This chain's CDR3 is CSVKEGLVFEQYF. The CDR3 coding sequence is TGCAGCGTCAAGGAGGGACTAGTTTTCGAGCAGTACTTC. V usage is TRBV29-1 and J usage is TRBJ2-7; the match to TRBD2 covers 8 bases. The CDR3 has 13 residues. The ends lost 6 bases at V and 6 bases at J; junction bases unmatched: 10. CDR1 and CDR2 from the germline V gene are SQVTM and ANQGSEA.